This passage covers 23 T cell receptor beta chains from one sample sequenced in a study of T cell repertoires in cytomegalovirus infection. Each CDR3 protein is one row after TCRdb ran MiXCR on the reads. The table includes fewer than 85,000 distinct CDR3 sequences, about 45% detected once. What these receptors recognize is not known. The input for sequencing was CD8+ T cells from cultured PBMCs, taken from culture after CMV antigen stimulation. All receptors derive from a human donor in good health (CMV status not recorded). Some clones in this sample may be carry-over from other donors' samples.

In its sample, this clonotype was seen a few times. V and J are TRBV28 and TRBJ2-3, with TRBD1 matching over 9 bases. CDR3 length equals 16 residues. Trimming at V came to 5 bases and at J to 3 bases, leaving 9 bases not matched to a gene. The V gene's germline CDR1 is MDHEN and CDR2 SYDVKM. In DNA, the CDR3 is TGTGCCAGCAGTAGATTTATGGACAGGGGTACAGATACGCAGTATTTT. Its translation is CASSRFMDRGTDTQYF.

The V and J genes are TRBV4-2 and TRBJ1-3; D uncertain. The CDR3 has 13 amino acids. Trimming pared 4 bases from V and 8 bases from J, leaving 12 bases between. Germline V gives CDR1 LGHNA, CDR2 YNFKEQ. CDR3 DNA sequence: TGTGCCAGCAGCCCCCCCGAGGATGACACCATATATTTT. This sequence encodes CASSPPEDDTIYF.

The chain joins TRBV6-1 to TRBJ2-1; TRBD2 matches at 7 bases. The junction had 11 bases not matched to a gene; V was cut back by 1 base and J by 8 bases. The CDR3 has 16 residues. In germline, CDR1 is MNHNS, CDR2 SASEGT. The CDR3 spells CASSEDGGSESHEQFF. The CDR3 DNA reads TGTGCCAGCAGTGAAGATGGCGGGAGTGAGTCCCATGAGCAGTTCTTC.

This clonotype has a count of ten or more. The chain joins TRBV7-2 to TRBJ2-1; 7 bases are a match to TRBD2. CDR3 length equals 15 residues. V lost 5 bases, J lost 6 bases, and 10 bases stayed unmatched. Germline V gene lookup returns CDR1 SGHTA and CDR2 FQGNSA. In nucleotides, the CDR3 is TGTGCCAGCAGCAGACTAGATTGGGGGGGCAATGAGCAGTTCTTC. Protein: CASSRLDWGGNEQFF. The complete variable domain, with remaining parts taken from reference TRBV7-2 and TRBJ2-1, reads GAGVSQSPSNKVTEKGKDVELRCDPISGHTALYWYRQSLGQGLEFLIYFQGNSAPDKSGLPSDRFSAERTGGSVSTLTIQRTQQEDSAVYLCASSRLDWGGNEQFFGPGTRLTVL.

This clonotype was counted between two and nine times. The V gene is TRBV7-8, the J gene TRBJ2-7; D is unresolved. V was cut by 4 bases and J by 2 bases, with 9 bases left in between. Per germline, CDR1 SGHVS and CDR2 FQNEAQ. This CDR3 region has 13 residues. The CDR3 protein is CASSSSRTYEQYF. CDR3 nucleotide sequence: TGTGCCAGCAGCTCCTCACGGACCTACGAGCAGTACTTC.

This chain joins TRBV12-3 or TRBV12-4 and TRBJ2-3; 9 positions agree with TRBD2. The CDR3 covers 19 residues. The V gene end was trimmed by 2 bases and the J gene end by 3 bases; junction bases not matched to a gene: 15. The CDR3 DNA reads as TGTGCCAGCAGTTTAAGGGGGCCTTTAGAAGCGGGAGGAACAGATACGCAGTATTTT. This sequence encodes CASSLRGPLEAGGTDTQYF.

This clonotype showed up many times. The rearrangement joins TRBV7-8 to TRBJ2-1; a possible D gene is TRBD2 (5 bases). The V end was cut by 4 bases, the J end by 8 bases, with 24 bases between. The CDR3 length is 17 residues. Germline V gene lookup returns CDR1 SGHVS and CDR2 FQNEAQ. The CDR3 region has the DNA TGTGCCAGCAGCTCCCGGGGTCGCCGGCCCCAGACGGATGAGCAGTTCTTC. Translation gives CASSSRGRRPQTDEQFF. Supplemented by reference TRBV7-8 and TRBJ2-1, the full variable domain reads GAGVSQSPRYKVAKRGQDVALRCDPISGHVSLFWYQQALGQGPEFLTYFQNEAQLDKSGLPSDRFFAERPEGSVSTLKIQRTQQEDSAVYLCASSSRGRRPQTDEQFFGPGTRLTVL.

CDR3 loop: CASSPVGEGKAEAFF. CDR3 bases: TGTGCCAGCAGCCCGGTAGGGGAGGGTAAGGCTGAAGCTTTCTTT. The chain uses TRBV5-6 and TRBJ1-1; D perhaps matches TRBD1 (5 bases). The V end lost 4 bases, the J end lost 6 bases, and 19 bases lay between the germline ends. Germline CDR1 reads SGHDT; CDR2 reads YYEEEE. The CDR3 is made up of 15 amino acids. The whole variable domain, remainder taken from reference TRBV5-6 and TRBJ1-1, is DAGVTQSPTHLIKTRGQQVTLRCSPKSGHDTVSWYQQALGQGPQFIFQYYEEEERQRGNFPDRFSGHQFPNYSSELNVNALLLGDSALYLCASSPVGEGKAEAFFGQGTRLTVV.

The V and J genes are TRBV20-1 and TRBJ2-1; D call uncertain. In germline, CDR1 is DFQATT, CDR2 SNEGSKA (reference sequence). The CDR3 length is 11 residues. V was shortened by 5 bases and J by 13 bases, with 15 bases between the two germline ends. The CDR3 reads CSAATGSDQFF. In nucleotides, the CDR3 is TGCAGTGCTGCGACGGGCTCGGATCAGTTCTTC.

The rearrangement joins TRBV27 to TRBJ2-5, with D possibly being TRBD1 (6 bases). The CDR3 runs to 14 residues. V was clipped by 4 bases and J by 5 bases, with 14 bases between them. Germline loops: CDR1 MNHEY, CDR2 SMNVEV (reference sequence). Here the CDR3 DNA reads TGTGCCAGCAGTTCCCCAGGGGTCCGTGAGACCCAGTACTTC. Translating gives CASSSPGVRETQYF.

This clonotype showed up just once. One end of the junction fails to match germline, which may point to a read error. The CDR3 coding sequence is TGTGCCAGCAACCAGCCCCGGGACAGGGGATCCTACGATCAGTACTTC. Translation: CASNQPRDRGSYDQYF. This chain connects TRBV7-2 to TRBJ2-7; 10 positions match TRBD1. This CDR3 region has 16 residues. Germline V CDR1 and CDR2: SGHTA, FQGNSA.

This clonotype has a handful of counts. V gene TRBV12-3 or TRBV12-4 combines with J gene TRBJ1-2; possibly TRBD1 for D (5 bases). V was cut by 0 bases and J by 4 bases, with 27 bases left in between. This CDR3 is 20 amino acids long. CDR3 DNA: TGTGCCAGCAGTTTAGCCTCCCGCGGGTTAGTCGGGGGATTACTCTATGGCTACACCTTC. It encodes CASSLASRGLVGGLLYGYTF.

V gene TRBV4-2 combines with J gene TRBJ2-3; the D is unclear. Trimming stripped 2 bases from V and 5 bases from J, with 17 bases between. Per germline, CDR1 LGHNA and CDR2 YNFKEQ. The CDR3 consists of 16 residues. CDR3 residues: CASSQRKDGWIDTQYF. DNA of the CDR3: TGTGCCAGCAGCCAACGGAAGGACGGGTGGATAGATACGCAGTATTTT.

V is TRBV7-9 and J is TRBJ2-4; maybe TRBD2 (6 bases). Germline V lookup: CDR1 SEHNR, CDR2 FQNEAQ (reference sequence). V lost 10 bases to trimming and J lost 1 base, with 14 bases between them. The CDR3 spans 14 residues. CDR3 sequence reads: CATGGGPAKNIQYF. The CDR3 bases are TGTGCCACCGGGGGAGGCCCCGCCAAAAACATTCAGTACTTC.

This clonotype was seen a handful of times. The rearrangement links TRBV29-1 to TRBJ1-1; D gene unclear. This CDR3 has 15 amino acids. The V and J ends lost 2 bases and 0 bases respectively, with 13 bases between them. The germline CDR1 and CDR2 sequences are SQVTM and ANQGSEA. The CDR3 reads CSVEWSGAVNTEAFF. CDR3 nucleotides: TGCAGCGTTGAATGGTCGGGAGCGGTGAACACTGAAGCTTTCTTT.

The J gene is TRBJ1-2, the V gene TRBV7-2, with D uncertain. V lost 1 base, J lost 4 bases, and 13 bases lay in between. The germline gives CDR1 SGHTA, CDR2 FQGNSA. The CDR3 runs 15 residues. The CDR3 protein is CASSLGGRALYGYTF. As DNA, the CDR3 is TGTGCCAGCAGCTTAGGAGGGCGGGCTCTCTATGGCTACACCTTC.

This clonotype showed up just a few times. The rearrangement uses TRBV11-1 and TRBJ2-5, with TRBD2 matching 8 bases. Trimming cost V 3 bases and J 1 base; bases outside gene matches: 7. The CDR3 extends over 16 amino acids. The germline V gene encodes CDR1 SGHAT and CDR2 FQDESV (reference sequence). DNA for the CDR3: TGTGCCAGCAGCTTGGTGGTAGCGGGACTCCAAGAGACCCAGTACTTC. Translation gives CASSLVVAGLQETQYF. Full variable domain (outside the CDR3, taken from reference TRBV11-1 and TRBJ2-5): EAEVAQSPRYKITEKSQAVAFWCDPISGHATLYWYRQILGQGPELLVQFQDESVVDDSQLPKDRFSAERLKGVDSTLKIQPAELGDSAMYLCASSLVVAGLQETQYFGPGTRLLVL.

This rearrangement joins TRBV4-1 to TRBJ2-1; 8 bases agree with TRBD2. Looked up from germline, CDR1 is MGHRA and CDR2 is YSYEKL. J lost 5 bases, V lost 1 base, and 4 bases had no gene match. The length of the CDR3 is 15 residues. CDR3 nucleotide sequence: TGCGCCAGCAGCCAAGTTAGCGGGGTTAACAATGAGCAGTTCTTC. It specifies CASSQVSGVNNEQFF.

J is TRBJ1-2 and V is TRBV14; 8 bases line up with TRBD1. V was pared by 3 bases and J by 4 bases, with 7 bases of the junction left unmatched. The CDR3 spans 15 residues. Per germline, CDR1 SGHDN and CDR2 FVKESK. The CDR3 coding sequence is TGTGCCAGCAGCCACCACCTCGACAGGGGCTATGGCTACACCTTC. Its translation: CASSHHLDRGYGYTF.

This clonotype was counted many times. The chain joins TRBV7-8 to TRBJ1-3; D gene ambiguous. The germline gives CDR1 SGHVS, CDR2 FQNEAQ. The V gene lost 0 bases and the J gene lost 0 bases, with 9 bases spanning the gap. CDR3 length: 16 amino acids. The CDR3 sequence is CASSLAEVRSGNTIYF. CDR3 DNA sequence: TGTGCCAGCAGCTTAGCGGAGGTTCGCTCTGGAAACACCATATATTTT.

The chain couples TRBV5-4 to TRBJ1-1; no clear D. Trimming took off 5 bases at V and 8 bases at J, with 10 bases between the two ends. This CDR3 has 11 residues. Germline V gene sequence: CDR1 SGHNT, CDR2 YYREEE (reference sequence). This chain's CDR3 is CASRDGREAFF. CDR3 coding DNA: TGTGCCAGCAGGGACGGGAGAGAAGCTTTCTTT.

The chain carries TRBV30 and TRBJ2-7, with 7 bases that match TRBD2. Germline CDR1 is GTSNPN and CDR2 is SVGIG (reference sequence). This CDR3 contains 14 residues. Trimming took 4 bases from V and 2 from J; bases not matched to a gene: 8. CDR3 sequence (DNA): TGTGCCTGGAACTGGGGGGGGGGACCCTACGAGCAGTACTTC. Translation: CAWNWGGGPYEQYF. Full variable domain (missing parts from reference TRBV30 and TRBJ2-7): SQTIHQWPATLVQPVGSPLSLECTVEGTSNPNLYWYRQAAGRGLQLLFYSVGIGQISSEVPQNLSASRPQDRQFILSSKKLLLSDSGFYLCAWNWGGGPYEQYFGPGTRLTVT.

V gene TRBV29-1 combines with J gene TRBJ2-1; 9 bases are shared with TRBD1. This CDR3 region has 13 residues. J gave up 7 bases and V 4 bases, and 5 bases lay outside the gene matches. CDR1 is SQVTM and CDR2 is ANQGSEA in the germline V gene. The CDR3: CSVGDRVANEQFF. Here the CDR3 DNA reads TGCAGCGTTGGGGACAGGGTGGCAAATGAGCAGTTCTTC.